A selection of T cell receptor beta chains follows, all from one sample in a study of blood T cell repertoires in COVID-19. Clones were sequenced by immunoSEQ multiplex PCR, and TCRdb holds only the in-frame ones, with some missing. The data show fewer than 650,000 clones, around 90% seen once. Sequencing was done on a sample of peripheral blood. Receptor source: a woman in her forties or fifties with COVID-19, enrolled during active disease. CDR3s include the opening cysteine and the closing phenylalanine or tryptophan. The D gene is left open where the match is weak. Size tells how often a clone was seen (once, few, many) or the class of an expanded clone, and some rows leave it out.

D,size,V,J,CDR3,DNA
TRBD2,.,TRBV5-1,TRBJ2-2,CASSLAGGRAGELFF,TGCGCCAGCAGCTTGGCCGGCGGGAGGGCCGGGGAGCTGTTTTTT
.,.,TRBV27,TRBJ1-5,CASSPGRAGNQPQHF,TGTGCCAGCAGCCCCGGGAGGGCTGGCAATCAGCCCCAGCATTTT
.,.,TRBV9,TRBJ2-3,CASSLSTGRGIFTDTQYF,TGTGCCAGCAGCCTCTCGACAGGTCGGGGAATTTTCACAGATACGCAGTATTTT
.,few,TRBV6-5,TRBJ1-2,CASSYSTGSTYGYTF,TGTGCCAGCAGTTACTCGACAGGCTCGACCTATGGCTACACCTTC
TRBD1,.,TRBV12-5,TRBJ2-7,CASGLALTGEGEQYF,TGTGCTAGTGGTTTGGCACTGACAGGGGAAGGCGAGCAGTACTTC
.,.,TRBV9,TRBJ2-5,CASSAPRMGETQYF,TGTGCCAGCAGCGCCCCGAGGATGGGAGAGACCCAGTACTTC
.,once,TRBV7-3,TRBJ1-1,CASSPKDGIEAFF,TGTGCCAGCAGCCCGAAGGACGGGATTGAAGCTTTCTTT
.,.,TRBV19,TRBJ2-1,CASSKRGGASYNEQFF,TGTGCCAGTAGTAAGCGCGGCGGGGCCTCCTACAATGAGCAGTTCTTC
TRBD1,.,TRBV27,TRBJ1-6,CASSLGTGGRSPLHF,TGTGCCAGCAGTTTAGGGACAGGGGGACGTTCACCCCTCCACTTT
TRBD2,.,TRBV5-1,TRBJ2-1,CASSLGSGAYNEQFF,TGCGCCAGCAGCTTGGGTAGCGGGGCTTACAATGAGCAGTTCTTC
.,.,TRBV4-2,TRBJ2-3,CASSQEGRGVERDTQYF,TGTGCCAGCAGCCAAGAAGGTCGCGGGGTGGAGCGGGATACGCAGTATTTT
TRBD1,once,TRBV5-1,TRBJ1-1,CASSPPTGTLITEAFF,TGCGCCAGCAGCCCTCCGACAGGGACGTTGATCACTGAAGCTTTCTTT
TRBD1,.,TRBV7-9,TRBJ1-5,CASSSDRAAIGPQHF,TGTGCCAGCAGTTCCGACAGGGCCGCAATAGGGCCCCAGCATTTT